This record concerns one TCR beta chain sequence. Its antigen remains undetermined. No base-level quality is on record; no much larger clone is a single base apart. This sample is part of a study of cytomegalovirus exposure and HLA in healthy donors (dated by TCRdb to between 2016 and 2019). Broadly, across the study: According to a later analysis, one platform produced both the 110 or so validation repertoires and the 666 repertoires of the first cohort. The study was designed to test whether signatures of past pathogen exposure could be identified by cataloging public T cell receptors. Along with the approximately 700-subject first cohort, a separate validation cohort of over 90 different subjects was used. To predict cytomegalovirus infection status, the study combined high-throughput TCR immunosequencing, statistical association of individual TCRs with disease status, and machine learning.

The donors belonged to the validation cohort of 120 subjects, which was separate from the roughly 670-subject first cohort. Receptors were amplified or captured by the immunoSEQ multiplex PCR assay. Processing in the source paper ran as follows. A statistical classification framework was built to diagnose cytomegalovirus status from the catalog of TCR beta chain sequences. TCRdb obtained this table from immuneACCESS and retained in-frame rearrangements with V and J assigned. These tables miss some clones; where compared with another copy, unresolved V genes account for less than half of the shortfall, and the remainder is unexplained. That table furnishes V, J and clone size, whereas the DNA furnished D and trimming. Across this sample there are about 160,000 clones, with approximately 87% seen only once. The ten largest clones represent 4.5% to 7% of the sample. Overall study outcomes, separate from this receptor: A later analysis lacked HLA typing for the validation cohort, so it scored co-occurrence in that cohort across all 120 or so repertoires. The study listed 150 to 200 TCR beta chains as associated with cytomegalovirus. The classifier was reported to diagnose cytomegalovirus status with high specificity and sensitivity in both the original and validation cohorts. The authors suggested that the approach could potentially be extended to other disease states and immunological phenotypes. While some public TCRs were present in many individuals, most TCR sequences turned up only very rarely across donors. In vitro tests confirmed that a few of the cytomegalovirus-associated TCR beta chains recognize cytomegalovirus antigens. Of the cluster scores, 94% were above 0 in a later analysis, which found that TCRs clustered in the first cohort also tended to co-occur in the 95 to 150 validation repertoires.

The CDR3 starts with the cysteine, ends with the phenylalanine, and has 16 residues. Left in the record is the CDR3 DNA by itself, 48 bases read in frame from the first base. For CDR1 and CDR2, the germline V gene (reference sequence) lists SEHNR and FQNEAQ. V loses 5 bases of germline sequence and J loses 2 bases, and the interval between the two ends is 18 bases. Material for sequencing was PBMCs. The chain links TRBV7-9 with TRBJ1-1; the D gene is perhaps TRBD1, from 5 matching bases. The source is a woman in her thirties in good health and CMV-seronegative. At the DNA level, the sequence is TGTGCCAGCAGCCGCACTAAACTGACAGAAAACACTGAAGCTTTCTTT. Its translation reads: CASSRTKLTENTEAFF.